This note documents a single T cell receptor beta chain sequence. Antigen: not known. Read sequence stops 3 residues before the CDR3 end, and the germline J gene provides the missing end. TCR beta CDR3 amplified by multiplex PCR from approximately 1,100 ng genomic DNA. Clones were read by immunoSEQ multiplex PCR, and TCRdb kept only the in-frame ones, dropping some. With just under 35,000 clones in the sample, the ten largest clones hold roughly 1.6%. This sample was taken from a study of T cells in women clearing cervical HPV infection. General observations from the study: Associations may precede or follow infection; HPV-specific or memory T cells were not isolated. CIN3+ cases had significantly higher TCR richness than controls; evenness did not differ. TRBV6-7 abundance was lower in cases than controls (0.11% versus 0.16%).

The CDR3 extends over 18 amino acids. Looked up from germline, CDR1 is LNHDA and CDR2 is SQIVND (reference sequence). The sequenced sample consisted of blood buffy coat. This sequence originates from a woman aged 18 to 75 with a cervical HPV16 infection that either progressed to CIN3+ or cleared (not recorded which). The rearrangement joins TRBV19 to TRBJ2-3, with 11 bases lining up with TRBD2. The CDR3 bases that were read are TGTGCCAGTAGTAGGAGGGGGCTAGCGGGGGGCCAAGAGATAACG. It encodes CASSRRGLAGGQEIT. The whole CDR3 protein reads CASSRRGLAGGQEITQYF.